This record concerns one T cell receptor (beta chain) sequence. This CDR3 comprises 12 residues. Germline V gene data show CDR1 as LGHDT and CDR2 as YNNKEL (reference sequence). The V end lost 4 bases, the J end lost 6 bases, and 6 bases lay between the germline ends. This entry comes from a study of blood T cell repertoires in COVID-19. Study processing details: Nucleated cell number was recorded as an estimate derived from reference gene primer amplification. Assay: immunoSEQ multiplex PCR; the TCRdb copy retains only in-frame clones and omits some. Clone size and V and J calls were adopted from that table, with D and trimming inferred from the DNA. The data hold around 210,000 clones, with around 83% observed a single time.

The chain couples TRBV3-1 (or the pseudogene TRBV3-2) to TRBJ2-2; D ambiguous. This clonotype originated in a human donor in a cohort sampled during active COVID-19. Sequencing was performed on peripheral blood. The CDR3 spells CASSPFSGELFF. In nucleotides, the CDR3 is TGTGCCAGCAGCCCTTTTTCCGGGGAGCTGTTTTTT.